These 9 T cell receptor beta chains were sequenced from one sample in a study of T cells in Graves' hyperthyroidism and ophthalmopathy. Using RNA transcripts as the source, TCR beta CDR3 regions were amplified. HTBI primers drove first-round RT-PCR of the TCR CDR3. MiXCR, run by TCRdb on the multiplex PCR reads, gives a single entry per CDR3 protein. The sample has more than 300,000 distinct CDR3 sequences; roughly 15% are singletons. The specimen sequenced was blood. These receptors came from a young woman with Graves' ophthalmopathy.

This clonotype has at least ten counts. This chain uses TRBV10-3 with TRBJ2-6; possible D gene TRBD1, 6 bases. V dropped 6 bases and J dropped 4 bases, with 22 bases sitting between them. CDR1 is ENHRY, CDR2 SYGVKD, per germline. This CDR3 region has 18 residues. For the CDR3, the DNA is TGTGCCATCAGACCCAGACAGGCACCCCCTCTGGGGGCCAACGTCCTGACTTTC. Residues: CAIRPRQAPPLGANVLTF.

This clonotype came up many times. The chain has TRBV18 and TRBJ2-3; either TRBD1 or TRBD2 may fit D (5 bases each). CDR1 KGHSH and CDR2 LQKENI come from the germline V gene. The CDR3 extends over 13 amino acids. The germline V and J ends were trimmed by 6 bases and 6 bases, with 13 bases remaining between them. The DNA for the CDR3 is TGTGCCAGCTCCCAGTCAAGGGACGATACGCAGTATTTT. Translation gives CASSQSRDDTQYF.

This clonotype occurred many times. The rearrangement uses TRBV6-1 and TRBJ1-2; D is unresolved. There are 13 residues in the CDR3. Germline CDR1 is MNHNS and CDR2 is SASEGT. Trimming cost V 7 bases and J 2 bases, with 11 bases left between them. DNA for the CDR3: TGTGCCAGCACCTGGACGGTGAACTATGGCTACACCTTC. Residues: CASTWTVNYGYTF.

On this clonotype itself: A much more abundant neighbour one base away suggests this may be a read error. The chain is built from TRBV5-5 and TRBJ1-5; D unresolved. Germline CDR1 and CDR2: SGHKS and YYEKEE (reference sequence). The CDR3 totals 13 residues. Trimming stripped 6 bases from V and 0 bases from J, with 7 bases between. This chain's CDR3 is CASTADSNQPQHF. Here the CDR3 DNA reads TGTGCCAGCACCGCAGATAGCAATCAGCCCCAGCATTTT.

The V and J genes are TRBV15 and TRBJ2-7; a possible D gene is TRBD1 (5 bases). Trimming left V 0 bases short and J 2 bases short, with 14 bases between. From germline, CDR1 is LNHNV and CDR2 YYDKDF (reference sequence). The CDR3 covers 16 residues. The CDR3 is CATSRDLSGLTYEQYF. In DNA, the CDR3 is TGTGCCACCAGCAGAGATCTCTCAGGGCTAACCTACGAGCAGTACTTC.

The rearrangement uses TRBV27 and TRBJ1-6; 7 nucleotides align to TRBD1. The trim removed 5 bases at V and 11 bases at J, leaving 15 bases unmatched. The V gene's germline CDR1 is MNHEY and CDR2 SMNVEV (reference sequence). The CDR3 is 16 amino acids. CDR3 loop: CASSPTQTGFLTPLHF. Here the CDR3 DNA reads TGTGCCAGCAGTCCAACTCAGACAGGGTTCTTGACACCCCTCCACTTT.

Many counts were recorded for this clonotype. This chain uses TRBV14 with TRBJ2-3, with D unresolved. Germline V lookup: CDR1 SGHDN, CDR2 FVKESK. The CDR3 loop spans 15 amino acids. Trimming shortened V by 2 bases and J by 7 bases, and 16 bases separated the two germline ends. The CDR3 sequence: CASSQLGSGLNTQYF. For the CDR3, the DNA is TGTGCCAGCAGCCAACTGGGGTCCGGATTGAATACGCAGTATTTT.

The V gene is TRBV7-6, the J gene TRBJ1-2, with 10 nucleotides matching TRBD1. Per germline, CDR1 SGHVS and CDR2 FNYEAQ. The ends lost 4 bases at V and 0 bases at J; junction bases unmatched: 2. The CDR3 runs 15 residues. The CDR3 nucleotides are TGTGCCAGCAGCTCCGGGACAGGGGCTAACTATGGCTACACCTTC. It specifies CASSSGTGANYGYTF.

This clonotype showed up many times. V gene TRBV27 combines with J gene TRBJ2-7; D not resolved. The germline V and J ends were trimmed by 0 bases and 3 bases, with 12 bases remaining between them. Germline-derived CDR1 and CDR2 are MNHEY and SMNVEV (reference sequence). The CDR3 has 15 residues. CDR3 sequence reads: CASSLSPNGVYEQYF. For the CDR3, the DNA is TGTGCCAGCAGTTTATCGCCGAACGGAGTCTACGAGCAGTACTTC.